Below, 18 T cell receptor beta chains from the same sample are listed, as sequenced in a study of shared clonotypes between healthy human individuals. The data were produced by immunoSEQ multiplex PCR, yet TCRdb's version contains in-frame clones alone and is incomplete. This table holds around 1 million clones, approximately 76% found once. The specimen was memory CD4+ T cells sorted from blood. Subset described: CD45RA-negative fraction. The receptors were gathered from a man aged 18-30 years in good health.

V usage is TRBV2 and J usage is TRBJ2-5, with D perhaps matching TRBD1 or TRBD2 (5 bases each). The V end lost 5 bases, the J end lost 2 bases, and 12 bases lay between the germline ends. The V gene's germline CDR1 is SNHLY and CDR2 FYNNEI. CDR3 length equals 14 residues. CDR3 nucleotide sequence: TGTGCCAGCAGTCTGGGACGGATACAAGAGACCCAGTACTTC. Amino acids: CASSLGRIQETQYF.

CDR3 sequence (DNA): TGTGCCAGTAGTATCGGGACCACCCCAGAGACCCAGTACTTC. It yields the protein CASSIGTTPETQYF. The chain uses TRBV19 and TRBJ2-5, with D tentatively TRBD1 or TRBD2 (5 bases each). CDR3 size: 14 residues. V was pared by 3 bases and J by 4 bases, with 12 bases between. CDR1 is LNHDA, CDR2 SQIVND, per germline (reference sequence).

The gene calls are TRBV1 and TRBJ2-2. TRBV1 is given as a pseudogene. CDR3 size: 16 residues. CDR3 sequence reads: CTSSLGGGANTGELFF. The CDR3 bases are TGCACCAGCAGCCTTGGGGGCGGGGCGAACACCGGGGAGCTGTTTTTT.

The chain is built from TRBV5-4 and TRBJ2-5; 8 bases fit TRBD1. Trimming took 5 bases from V and 0 from J; bases not matched to a gene: 15. This CDR3 has 18 residues. In germline, CDR1 is SGHNT, CDR2 YYREEE (reference sequence). Here the CDR3 reads CASSPWGQAVIHQETQYF. In DNA, the CDR3 is TGTGCCAGCAGTCCCTGGGGACAGGCTGTGATCCACCAAGAGACCCAGTACTTC.

The CDR3, as DNA: TGTGCCAGCAGCTTCCTAGCGGGGCGCACAGATACGCAGTATTTT. Protein sequence: CASSFLAGRTDTQYF. The chain uses TRBV7-9 and TRBJ2-3; 9 nucleotides agree with TRBD2. Germline CDR1 and CDR2: SEHNR and FQNEAQ (reference sequence). The CDR3 loop spans 15 amino acids. The trim removed 3 bases at V and 1 base at J, leaving 2 bases unmatched.

V and J are TRBV30 and TRBJ1-6; D is perhaps TRBD1 (6 bases). Trimming left V 5 bases short and J 0 bases short, with 17 bases between. The germline gives CDR1 GTSNPN, CDR2 SVGIG (reference sequence). The CDR3 is made up of 17 amino acids. The CDR3, as DNA: TGTGCCTGGGCGGACAGATTTCCTAGCTCCTATAATTCACCCCTCCACTTT. Its protein is CAWADRFPSSYNSPLHF.

The chain combines TRBV20-1 with TRBJ2-7; D unclear. Looked up from germline, CDR1 is DFQATT and CDR2 is SNEGSKA (reference sequence). V lost 5 bases to trimming and J lost 10 bases, with 15 bases between them. This CDR3 has 11 amino acids. This chain's CDR3 is CSAFTIPNQYF. DNA for the CDR3: TGCAGTGCTTTCACAATCCCCAACCAGTACTTC.

The chain has TRBV6-1 and TRBJ2-5; TRBD2 might be the D (5 bases). V lost 7 bases and J 9 bases, leaving 15 bases between the germline ends. Germline-derived CDR1 and CDR2 are MNHNS and SASEGT. The CDR3 is made up of 12 amino acids. CDR3 nucleotide sequence: TGTGCCAGCATGGAGGATCCTGGCGCCCAGTACTTC. Its translation is CASMEDPGAQYF.

The V and J genes are TRBV7-6 and TRBJ2-7, with 7 nucleotides matching TRBD1. Germline CDR1 reads SGHVS; CDR2 reads FNYEAQ. The CDR3 has 16 residues. Losses at the gene ends were 4 bases for V and 6 bases for J; bases not matched to a gene: 15. The CDR3 here is CASSSLDRELVVEQYF. As DNA, the CDR3 is TGTGCCAGCAGCTCCTTAGACAGGGAGTTAGTTGTCGAGCAGTACTTC.

V is TRBV7-9 and J is TRBJ1-5; tentative D call: TRBD1 (5 bases). The length of the CDR3 is 12 residues. The germline V and J ends were trimmed by 10 bases and 7 bases, with 14 bases remaining between them. Germline loops: CDR1 SEHNR, CDR2 FQNEAQ (reference sequence). The CDR3 bases are TGTGCCACCGGGGGTAGGGAACAGCCCCAGCATTTT. Translation gives CATGGREQPQHF.

This chain links TRBV19 with TRBJ1-6; 7 nucleotides align to TRBD1. The junction had 7 bases not matched to a gene; V was cut back by 0 bases and J by 11 bases. CDR3 length: 15 residues. Germline CDR1 LNHDA, CDR2 SQIVND (reference sequence). Written as DNA, the CDR3 is TGTGCCAGTAGTATAGACGGGACAGACAAAACACCCCTCCACTTT. Protein sequence: CASSIDGTDKTPLHF. Full variable domain (missing parts from reference TRBV19 and TRBJ1-6): DGGITQSPKYLFRKEGQNVTLSCEQNLNHDAMYWYRQDPGQGLRLIYYSQIVNDFQKGDIAEGYSVSREKKESFPLTVTSAQKNPTAFYLCASSIDGTDKTPLHFGNGTRLTVT.

The chain joins TRBV4-1 to TRBJ1-4; TRBD1 is a possible D gene (6 bases). The CDR3 loop spans 16 amino acids. Trimming took 1 base from V and 7 from J, leaving 16 bases between them. Germline CDR1 is MGHRA and CDR2 is YSYEKL. The CDR3 bases are TGCGCCAGCAGCCAAGGGGGACGGGGGCTCAGTGAAAAACTGTTTTTT. Protein: CASSQGGRGLSEKLFF.

The chain employs TRBV19 and TRBJ1-3, with D hard to call. Germline CDR1 reads LNHDA; CDR2 reads SQIVND (reference sequence). This CDR3 is 15 amino acids long. The V end was cut by 4 bases, the J end by 1 base, with 11 bases between. The CDR3 protein is CASSTGQKSGNTIYF. The CDR3 nucleotides are TGTGCCAGTAGTACAGGCCAGAAATCTGGAAACACCATATATTTT.

This clone was detected once. The chain joins TRBV5-4 to TRBJ2-7; D perhaps matches TRBD1 (5 bases). The CDR3 covers 15 residues. Trimming removed 1 base at V and 6 bases at J, with 17 bases between. Germline loops: CDR1 SGHNT, CDR2 YYREEE (reference sequence). The chain's CDR3 is CASSLLSGSSPEQYF. The CDR3 coding sequence is TGTGCCAGCAGCTTGTTGTCAGGGTCGTCCCCCGAGCAGTACTTC.

Comment on this clone: Other DNA sequences in the sample encode the same CDR3. This chain links TRBV5-1 with TRBJ1-4, with TRBD1 matching 8 bases. CDR3 length equals 14 residues. V was pared by 3 bases and J by 8 bases, with 6 bases of the junction left unmatched. Germline V gives CDR1 SGHRS, CDR2 YFSETQ. Here the CDR3 DNA reads TGCGCCAGCAGCTCCCAGGGGGCAAACGAAAAACTGTTTTTT. Amino acid sequence: CASSSQGANEKLFF.

The genes are TRBV5-4 and TRBJ2-1; D might be TRBD1 (5 bases). CDR1 is SGHNT, CDR2 YYREEE, per germline (reference sequence). Trimming cost V 6 bases and J 5 bases, with 18 bases left between them. This CDR3 has 15 amino acids. CDR3 DNA: TGTGCCAGCACCATCCAGGGCCCGCTCAACAATGAGCAGTTCTTC. It specifies CASTIQGPLNNEQFF.

This chain links TRBV6-6 with TRBJ1-5; D is possibly TRBD1 (6 bases). The CDR3 is 16 amino acids. With 6 bases removed from V and 5 bases from J, the gap between germline ends came to 20 bases. From germline, CDR1 is MNHNY and CDR2 SVGAGI (reference sequence). CDR3 nucleotide sequence: TGTGCCAGCAGAGGTGGGCAGGGGCAGGGGTATCAGCCCCAGCATTTT. It is translated as CASRGGQGQGYQPQHF.

This chain joins TRBV5-1 and TRBJ1-2; possibly TRBD1 for D (6 bases). CDR3 length: 12 amino acids. Trimming stripped 5 bases from V and 4 bases from J, with 9 bases between. The germline gives CDR1 SGHRS, CDR2 YFSETQ. In nucleotides, the CDR3 is TGCGCCAGCAGGTCAGGGGTCTATGGCTACACCTTC. It is translated as CASRSGVYGYTF.